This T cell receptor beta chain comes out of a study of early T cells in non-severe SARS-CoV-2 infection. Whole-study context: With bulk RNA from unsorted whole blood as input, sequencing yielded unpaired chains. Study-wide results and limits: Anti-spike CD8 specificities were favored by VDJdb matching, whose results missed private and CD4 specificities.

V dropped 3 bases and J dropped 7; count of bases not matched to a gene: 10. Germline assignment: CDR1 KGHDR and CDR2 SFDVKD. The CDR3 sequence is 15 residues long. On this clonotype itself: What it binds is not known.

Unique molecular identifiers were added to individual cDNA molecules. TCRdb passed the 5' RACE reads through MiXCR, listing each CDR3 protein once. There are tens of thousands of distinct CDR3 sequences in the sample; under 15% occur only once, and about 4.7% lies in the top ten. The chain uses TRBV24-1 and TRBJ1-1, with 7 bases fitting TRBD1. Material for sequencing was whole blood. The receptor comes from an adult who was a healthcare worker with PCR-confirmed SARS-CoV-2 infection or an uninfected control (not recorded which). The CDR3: CATSDPTDRDNEAFF. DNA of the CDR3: TGTGCCACCAGTGATCCCACCGACAGGGATAATGAAGCTTTCTTT.